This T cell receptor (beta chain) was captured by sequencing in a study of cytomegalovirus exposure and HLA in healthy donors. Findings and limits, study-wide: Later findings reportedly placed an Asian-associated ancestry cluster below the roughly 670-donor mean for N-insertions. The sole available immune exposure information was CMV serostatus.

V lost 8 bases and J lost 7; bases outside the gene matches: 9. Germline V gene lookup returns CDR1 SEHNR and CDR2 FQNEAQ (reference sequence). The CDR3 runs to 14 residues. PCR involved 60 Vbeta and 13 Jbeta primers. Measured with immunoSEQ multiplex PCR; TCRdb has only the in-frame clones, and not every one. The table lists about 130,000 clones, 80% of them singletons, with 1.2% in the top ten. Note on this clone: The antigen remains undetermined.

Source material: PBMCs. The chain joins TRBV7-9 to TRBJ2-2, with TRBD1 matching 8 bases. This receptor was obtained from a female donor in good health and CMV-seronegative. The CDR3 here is CASLGQGVDGELFF. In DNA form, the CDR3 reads TGTGCCAGCTTAGGACAGGGAGTTGACGGGGAGCTGTTTTTT.